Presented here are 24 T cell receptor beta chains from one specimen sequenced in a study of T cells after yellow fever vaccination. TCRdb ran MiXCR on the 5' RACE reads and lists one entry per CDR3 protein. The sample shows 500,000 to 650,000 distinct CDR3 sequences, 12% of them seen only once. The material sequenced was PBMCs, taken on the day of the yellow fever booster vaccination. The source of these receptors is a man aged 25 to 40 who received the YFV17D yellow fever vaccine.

This CDR3 is CASSLGTASSYEQYF. DNA for the CDR3: TGTGCCAGCAGCTTAGGAACTGCAAGCTCCTACGAGCAGTACTTC. The gene calls are TRBV11-2 and TRBJ2-7, with no clear D. CDR3 length equals 15 residues. Germline-derived CDR1 and CDR2 are SGHAT and FQNNGV. Trimming left V 1 base short and J 0 bases short, with 10 bases between. The full variable domain, rest sourced from reference TRBV11-2 and TRBJ2-7, is EAGVAQSPRYKIIEKRQSVAFWCNPISGHATLYWYQQILGQGPKLLIQFQNNGVVDDSQLPKDRFSAERLKGVDSTLKIQPAKLEDSAVYLCASSLGTASSYEQYFGPGTRLTVT.

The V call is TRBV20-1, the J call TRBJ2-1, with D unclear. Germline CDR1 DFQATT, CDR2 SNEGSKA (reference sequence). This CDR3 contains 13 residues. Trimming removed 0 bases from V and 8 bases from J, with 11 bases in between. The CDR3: CSARDTRGHEQFF. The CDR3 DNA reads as TGCAGTGCTAGAGATACCCGAGGCCATGAGCAGTTCTTC.

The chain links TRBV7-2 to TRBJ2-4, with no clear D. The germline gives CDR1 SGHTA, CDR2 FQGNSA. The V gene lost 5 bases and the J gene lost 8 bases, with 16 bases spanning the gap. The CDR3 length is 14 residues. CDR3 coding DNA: TGTGCCAGCAGCAGCATCGGGCGAGGAGACATTCAGTACTTC. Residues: CASSSIGRGDIQYF.

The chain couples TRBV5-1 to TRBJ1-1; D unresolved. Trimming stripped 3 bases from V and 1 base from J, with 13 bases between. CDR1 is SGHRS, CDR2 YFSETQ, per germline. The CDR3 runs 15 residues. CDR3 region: CASSSETPTNTEAFF. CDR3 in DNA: TGCGCCAGCAGCTCCGAAACTCCAACGAACACTGAAGCTTTCTTT.

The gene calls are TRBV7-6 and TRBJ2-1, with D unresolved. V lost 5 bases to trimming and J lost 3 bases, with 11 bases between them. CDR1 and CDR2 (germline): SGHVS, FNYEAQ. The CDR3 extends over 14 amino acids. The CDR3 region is CASSRDPRYNEQFF. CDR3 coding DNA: TGTGCCAGCAGCCGAGACCCGCGCTACAATGAGCAGTTCTTC.

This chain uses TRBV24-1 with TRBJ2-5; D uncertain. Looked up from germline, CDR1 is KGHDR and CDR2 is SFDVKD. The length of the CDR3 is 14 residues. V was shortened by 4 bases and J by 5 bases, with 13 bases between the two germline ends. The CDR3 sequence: CATSEAGPQETQYF. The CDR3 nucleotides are TGTGCCACCAGTGAGGCTGGCCCCCAGGAGACCCAGTACTTC.

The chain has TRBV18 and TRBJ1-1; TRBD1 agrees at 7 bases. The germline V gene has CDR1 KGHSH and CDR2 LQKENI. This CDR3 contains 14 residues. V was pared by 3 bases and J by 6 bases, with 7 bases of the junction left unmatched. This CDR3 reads CASSPIEGGSEAFF. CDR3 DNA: TGTGCCAGCTCACCGATCGAAGGGGGCTCTGAAGCTTTCTTT.

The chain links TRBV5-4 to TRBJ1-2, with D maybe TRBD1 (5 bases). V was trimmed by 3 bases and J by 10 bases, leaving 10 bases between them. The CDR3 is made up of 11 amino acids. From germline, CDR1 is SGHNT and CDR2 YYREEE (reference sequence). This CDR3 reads CASSSEDTYTF. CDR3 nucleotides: TGTGCCAGCAGCTCAGAGGACACCTACACCTTC.

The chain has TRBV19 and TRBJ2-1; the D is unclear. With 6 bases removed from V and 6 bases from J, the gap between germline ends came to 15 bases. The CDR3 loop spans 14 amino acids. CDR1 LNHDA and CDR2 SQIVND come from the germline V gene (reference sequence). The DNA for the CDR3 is TGTGCCAGTAGGGGAAGTCAAGTGGGCAATGAGCAGTTCTTC. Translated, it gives CASRGSQVGNEQFF. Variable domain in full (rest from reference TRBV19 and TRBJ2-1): DGGITQSPKYLFRKEGQNVTLSCEQNLNHDAMYWYRQDPGQGLRLIYYSQIVNDFQKGDIAEGYSVSREKKESFPLTVTSAQKNPTAFYLCASRGSQVGNEQFFGPGTRLTVL.

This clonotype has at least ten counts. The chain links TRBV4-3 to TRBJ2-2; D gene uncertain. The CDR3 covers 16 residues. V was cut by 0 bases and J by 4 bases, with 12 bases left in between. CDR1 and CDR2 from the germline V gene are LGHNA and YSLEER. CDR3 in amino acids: CASSQEVGPSTGELFF. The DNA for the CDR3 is TGCGCCAGCAGCCAAGAGGTCGGTCCGAGCACCGGGGAGCTGTTTTTT.

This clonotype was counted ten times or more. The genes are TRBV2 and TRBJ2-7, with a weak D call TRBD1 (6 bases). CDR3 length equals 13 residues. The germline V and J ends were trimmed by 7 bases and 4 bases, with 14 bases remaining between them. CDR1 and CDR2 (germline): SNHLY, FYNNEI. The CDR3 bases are TGTGCCAGCATCCACAGGGCTGGATACGAGCAGTACTTC. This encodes CASIHRAGYEQYF.

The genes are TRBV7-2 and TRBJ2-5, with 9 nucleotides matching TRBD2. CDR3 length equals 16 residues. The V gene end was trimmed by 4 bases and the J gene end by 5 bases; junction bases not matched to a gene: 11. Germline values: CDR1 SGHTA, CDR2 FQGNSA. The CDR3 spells CASSSRSSGSFETQYF. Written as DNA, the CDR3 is TGTGCCAGCAGCTCCCGGAGTAGCGGGAGTTTTGAGACCCAGTACTTC. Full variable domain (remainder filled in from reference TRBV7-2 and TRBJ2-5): GAGVSQSPSNKVTEKGKDVELRCDPISGHTALYWYRQSLGQGLEFLIYFQGNSAPDKSGLPSDRFSAERTGGSVSTLTIQRTQQEDSAVYLCASSSRSSGSFETQYFGPGTRLLVL.

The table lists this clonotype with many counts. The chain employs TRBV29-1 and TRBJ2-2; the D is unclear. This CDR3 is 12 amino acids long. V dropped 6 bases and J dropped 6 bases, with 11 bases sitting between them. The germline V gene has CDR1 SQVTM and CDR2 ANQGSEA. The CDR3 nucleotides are TGCAGCGTCTTTAGTTGGGCCGGGGAGCTGTTTTTT. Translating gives CSVFSWAGELFF.

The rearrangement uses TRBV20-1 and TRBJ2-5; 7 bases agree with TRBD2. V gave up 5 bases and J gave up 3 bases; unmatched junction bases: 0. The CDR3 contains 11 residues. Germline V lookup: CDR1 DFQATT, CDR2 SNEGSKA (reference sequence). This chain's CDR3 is CSAGTKETQYF. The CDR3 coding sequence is TGCAGTGCTGGGACTAAAGAGACCCAGTACTTC.

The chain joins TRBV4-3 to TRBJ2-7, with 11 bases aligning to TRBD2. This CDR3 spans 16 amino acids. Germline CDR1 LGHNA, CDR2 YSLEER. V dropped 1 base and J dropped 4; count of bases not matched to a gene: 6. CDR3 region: CASSQVAGGPGYEQYF. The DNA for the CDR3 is TGCGCCAGCAGCCAAGTAGCGGGAGGGCCTGGGTACGAGCAGTACTTC.

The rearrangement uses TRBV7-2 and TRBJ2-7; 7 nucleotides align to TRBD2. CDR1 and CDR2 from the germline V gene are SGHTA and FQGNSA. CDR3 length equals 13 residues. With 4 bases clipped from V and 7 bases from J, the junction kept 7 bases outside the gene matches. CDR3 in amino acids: CASSSNPAGEQYF. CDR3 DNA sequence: TGTGCCAGCAGCTCTAATCCAGCGGGAGAGCAGTACTTC. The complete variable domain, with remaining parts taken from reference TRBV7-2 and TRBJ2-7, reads GAGVSQSPSNKVTEKGKDVELRCDPISGHTALYWYRQSLGQGLEFLIYFQGNSAPDKSGLPSDRFSAERTGGSVSTLTIQRTQQEDSAVYLCASSSNPAGEQYFGPGTRLTVT.

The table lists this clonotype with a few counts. The CDR3 nucleotides are TGCAGTGCTAGAGAACCGACAGGGCTCTACGAGCAGTACTTC. Its protein product is CSAREPTGLYEQYF. The J gene is TRBJ2-7, the V gene TRBV20-1, with TRBD1 matching 7 bases. CDR1 is DFQATT and CDR2 is SNEGSKA in the germline V gene (reference sequence). The CDR3 sequence is 14 residues long. V trimming: 0 bases; J trimming: 3 bases; junction bases outside the gene matches: 5.

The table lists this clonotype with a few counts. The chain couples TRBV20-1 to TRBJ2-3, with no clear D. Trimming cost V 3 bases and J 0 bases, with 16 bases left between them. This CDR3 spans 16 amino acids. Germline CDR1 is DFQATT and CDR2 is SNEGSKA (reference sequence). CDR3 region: CSASRFLRQSTDTQYF. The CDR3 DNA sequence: TGCAGTGCTAGTAGGTTCCTAAGACAAAGCACAGATACGCAGTATTTT.

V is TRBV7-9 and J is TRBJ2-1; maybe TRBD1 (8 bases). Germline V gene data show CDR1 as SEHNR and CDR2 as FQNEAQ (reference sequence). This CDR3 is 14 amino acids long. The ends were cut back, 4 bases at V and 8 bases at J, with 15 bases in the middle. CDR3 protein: CASSWEGRGHEQFF. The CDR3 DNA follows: TGTGCCAGCAGCTGGGAGGGCAGGGGGCATGAGCAGTTCTTC.

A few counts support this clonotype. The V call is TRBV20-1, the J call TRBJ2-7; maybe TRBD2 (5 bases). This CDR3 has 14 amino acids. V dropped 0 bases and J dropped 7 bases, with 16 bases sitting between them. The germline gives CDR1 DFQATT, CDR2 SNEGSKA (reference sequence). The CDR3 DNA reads TGCAGTGCTAGAGACCCCGGGAACACAGTAGAGCAGTACTTC. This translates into CSARDPGNTVEQYF.

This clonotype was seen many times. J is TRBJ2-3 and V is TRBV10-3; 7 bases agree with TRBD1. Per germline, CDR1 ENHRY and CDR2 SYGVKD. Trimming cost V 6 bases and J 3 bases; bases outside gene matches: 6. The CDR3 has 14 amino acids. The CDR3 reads CAISPDRATDTQYF. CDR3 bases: TGTGCCATCAGCCCCGACAGGGCGACAGATACGCAGTATTTT.

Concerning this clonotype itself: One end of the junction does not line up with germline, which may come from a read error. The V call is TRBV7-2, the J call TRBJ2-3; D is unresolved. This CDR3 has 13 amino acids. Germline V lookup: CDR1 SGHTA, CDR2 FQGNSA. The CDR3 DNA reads TGTGCCAGCCGCTTCGGGTCCACAGATACGCAGTATTTT. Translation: CASRFGSTDTQYF.

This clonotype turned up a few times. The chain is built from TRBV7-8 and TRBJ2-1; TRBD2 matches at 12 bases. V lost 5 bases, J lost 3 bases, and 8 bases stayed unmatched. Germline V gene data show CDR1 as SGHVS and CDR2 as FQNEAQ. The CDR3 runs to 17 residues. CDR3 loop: CASSPQGLAGNYNEQFF. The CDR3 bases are TGTGCCAGCAGCCCTCAAGGACTAGCGGGGAACTACAATGAGCAGTTCTTC.

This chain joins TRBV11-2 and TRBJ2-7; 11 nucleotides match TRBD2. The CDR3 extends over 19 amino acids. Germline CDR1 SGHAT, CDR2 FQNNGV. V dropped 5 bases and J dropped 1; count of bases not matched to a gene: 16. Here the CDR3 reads CASSPTRSASGRLSYEQYF. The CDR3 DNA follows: TGTGCCAGCAGCCCCACTCGGTCGGCTAGCGGGAGGTTGTCCTACGAGCAGTACTTC.